This T cell receptor (beta chain) was captured in a study of blood T cell repertoires in COVID-19. About the study: The samples span acute and convalescent COVID-19 from the United States, Italy and Spain. T cells, B-cell-depleted T cells, or PBMCs supplied cDNA or gDNA.

The authors' processing: By means of reference gene primer amplification, nucleated cell counts were estimated. Assay used: immunoSEQ multiplex PCR; TCRdb lists only in-frame clones, some missing. The V and J calls and clone size were taken over from that table, and D and trimming were inferred from the DNA. The sample holds about 260,000 clones, approximately 80% seen once. The V gene's germline CDR1 is MRHNA and CDR2 SNTAGT. This CDR3 region has 15 residues. Deletions cut 2 bases from V and 7 bases from J, with 15 bases between. This clonotype was obtained from a man aged 55 to 70 with acute or convalescent COVID-19. The chain carries TRBV6-4 and TRBJ2-1; TRBD1 might be the D (6 bases). Sequenced material: peripheral blood. In DNA, the CDR3 is TGTGCCAGCAGTGACGGTCAGGTAGGGGGAAATGAGCAGTTCTTC. Encoded protein: CASSDGQVGGNEQFF.